This entry features one T cell receptor (beta chain) sequence. What it recognizes is unknown. The CDR3 has 13 amino acids. J lost 6 bases, V lost 9 bases, and 7 bases had no gene match. Looked up from germline, CDR1 is SNHLY and CDR2 is FYNNEI. Investigators amplified TCR beta CDR3 regions from RNA transcripts. The library came from an HTBI-primed first-round RT-PCR and a second-round multiplex PCR. TCRdb recomputed calls from the multiplex PCR reads with MiXCR, one row per CDR3 protein. The sample includes 650,000 to 900,000 distinct CDR3 sequences, 40% of them seen just once. The sample is drawn from a study of Graves' ophthalmopathy and Graves' hyperthyroidism. Whole-study results and caveats: Ophthalmopathy progression cases were predicted by the model with approximately 70% sensitivity and roughly 72% specificity.

Moderately to severely active ophthalmopathy under 3 months, CAS at least 3, NOSPECS at least 4. Sampling less than 13 ml of fresh peripheral blood provided the PBMCs. This sequence was found in an adult man with Graves' ophthalmopathy. Sequencing used peripheral blood. This chain uses TRBV2 with TRBJ2-7; TRBD2 matches 11 bases. In DNA, the CDR3 is TGTGCCAGTACTGGGACTAGCGGAGGCGAGCAGTACTTC. Amino acid sequence: CASTGTSGGEQYF.